This T cell receptor (beta chain) was identified in a study of T cell responses to AZD1222 COVID-19 vaccine. Study-wide findings and caveats: Vaccine-related CD4 TCRs covered spike, predominating at 160-218 and 743-854. Clonal diversity may have been underestimated in mostly white British donors. At baseline, just six or seven AZD1222 recipients tested seropositive. Two doses of AZD1222 preceded a rise in Spike-specific TCR breadth and depth.

To note about this clone: Its antigen is not identified.

Germline lookup yields CDR1 SGHTA and CDR2 FQGNSA. The CDR3 consists of 14 residues. Trimming cost V 5 bases and J 3 bases, with 12 bases left between them. This table comes from immunoSEQ multiplex PCR, and its TCRdb copy is limited to in-frame clones, with some not included. The repertoire holds about 97,000 clones, with approximately 87% as singletons. This chain links TRBV7-2 with TRBJ2-3; D gene unclear. Source: peripheral blood, taken 28 days after the second AZD1222 dose. The TCR comes from an adult who received the AZD1222 COVID-19 vaccine. The CDR3 DNA reads TGTGCCAGCAGCCTTCTAACGGGTACAGATACGCAGTATTTT. Residues: CASSLLTGTDTQYF.